The clone carrying this T cell receptor (beta chain) has just one count. The antigen is not known. The record originates from a study of shared clonotypes between healthy human individuals. Overall study: The study used three CD4 naive, three CD4 memory, two CD8 naive and one CD8 memory plate per donor. General study results and limits: Generally, naive subsets (rather than memory subsets) showed larger estimated richness.

Assay used: immunoSEQ multiplex PCR; TCRdb lists only in-frame clones, some missing. The data hold 2 million to 3 million clones, with 80% to 95% observed a single time. The specimen sequenced was naive CD4+ T cells from PBMCs. Subset in this sample: CD45RA+ positively selected. The clonotype originates from a man aged 18 to 35 in good health. Some clones in this sample may be carry-over from other donors' samples.

This CDR3 reads CSAPFGDTQYF. The CDR3 DNA reads as TGCAGTGCCCCCTTCGGAGATACGCAGTATTTT. The chain has TRBV20-1 and TRBJ2-3, with D hard to call. V dropped 6 bases and J dropped 5 bases, with 9 bases sitting between them. The CDR3 contains 11 residues. In germline, CDR1 is DFQATT, CDR2 SNEGSKA (reference sequence).